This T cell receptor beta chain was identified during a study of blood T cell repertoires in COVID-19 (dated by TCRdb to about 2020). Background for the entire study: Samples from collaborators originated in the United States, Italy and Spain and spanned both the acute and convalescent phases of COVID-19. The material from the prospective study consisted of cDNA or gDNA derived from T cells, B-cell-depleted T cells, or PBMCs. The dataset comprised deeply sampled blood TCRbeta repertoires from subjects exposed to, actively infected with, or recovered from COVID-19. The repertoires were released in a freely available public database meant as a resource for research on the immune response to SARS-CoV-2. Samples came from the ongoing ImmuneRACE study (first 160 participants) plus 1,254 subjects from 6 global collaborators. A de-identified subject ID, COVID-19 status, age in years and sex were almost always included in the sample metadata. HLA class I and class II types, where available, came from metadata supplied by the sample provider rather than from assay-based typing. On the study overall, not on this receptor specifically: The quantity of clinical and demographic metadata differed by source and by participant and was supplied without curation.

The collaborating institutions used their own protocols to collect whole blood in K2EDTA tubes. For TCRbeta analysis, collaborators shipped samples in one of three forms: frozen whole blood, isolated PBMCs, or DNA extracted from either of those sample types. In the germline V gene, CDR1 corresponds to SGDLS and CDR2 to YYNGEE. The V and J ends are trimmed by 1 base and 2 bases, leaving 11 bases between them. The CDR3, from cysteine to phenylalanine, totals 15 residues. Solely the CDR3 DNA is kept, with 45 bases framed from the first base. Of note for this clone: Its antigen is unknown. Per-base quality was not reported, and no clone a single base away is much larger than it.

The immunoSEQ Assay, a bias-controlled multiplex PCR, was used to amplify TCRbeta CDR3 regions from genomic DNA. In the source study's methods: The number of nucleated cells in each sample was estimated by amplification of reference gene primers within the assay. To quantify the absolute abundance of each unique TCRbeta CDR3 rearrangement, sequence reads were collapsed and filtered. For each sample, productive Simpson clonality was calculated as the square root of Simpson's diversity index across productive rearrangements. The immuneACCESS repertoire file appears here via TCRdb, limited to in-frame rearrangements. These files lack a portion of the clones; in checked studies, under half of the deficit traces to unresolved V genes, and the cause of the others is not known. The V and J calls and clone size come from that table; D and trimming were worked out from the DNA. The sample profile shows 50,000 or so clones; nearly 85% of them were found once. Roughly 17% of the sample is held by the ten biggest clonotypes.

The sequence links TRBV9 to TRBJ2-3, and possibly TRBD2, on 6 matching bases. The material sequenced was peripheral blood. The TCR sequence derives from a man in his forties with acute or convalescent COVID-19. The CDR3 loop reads CASSVTGGNTDTQYF. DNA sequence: TGTGCCAGCAGCGTAACTGGGGGGAACACAGATACGCAGTATTTT.